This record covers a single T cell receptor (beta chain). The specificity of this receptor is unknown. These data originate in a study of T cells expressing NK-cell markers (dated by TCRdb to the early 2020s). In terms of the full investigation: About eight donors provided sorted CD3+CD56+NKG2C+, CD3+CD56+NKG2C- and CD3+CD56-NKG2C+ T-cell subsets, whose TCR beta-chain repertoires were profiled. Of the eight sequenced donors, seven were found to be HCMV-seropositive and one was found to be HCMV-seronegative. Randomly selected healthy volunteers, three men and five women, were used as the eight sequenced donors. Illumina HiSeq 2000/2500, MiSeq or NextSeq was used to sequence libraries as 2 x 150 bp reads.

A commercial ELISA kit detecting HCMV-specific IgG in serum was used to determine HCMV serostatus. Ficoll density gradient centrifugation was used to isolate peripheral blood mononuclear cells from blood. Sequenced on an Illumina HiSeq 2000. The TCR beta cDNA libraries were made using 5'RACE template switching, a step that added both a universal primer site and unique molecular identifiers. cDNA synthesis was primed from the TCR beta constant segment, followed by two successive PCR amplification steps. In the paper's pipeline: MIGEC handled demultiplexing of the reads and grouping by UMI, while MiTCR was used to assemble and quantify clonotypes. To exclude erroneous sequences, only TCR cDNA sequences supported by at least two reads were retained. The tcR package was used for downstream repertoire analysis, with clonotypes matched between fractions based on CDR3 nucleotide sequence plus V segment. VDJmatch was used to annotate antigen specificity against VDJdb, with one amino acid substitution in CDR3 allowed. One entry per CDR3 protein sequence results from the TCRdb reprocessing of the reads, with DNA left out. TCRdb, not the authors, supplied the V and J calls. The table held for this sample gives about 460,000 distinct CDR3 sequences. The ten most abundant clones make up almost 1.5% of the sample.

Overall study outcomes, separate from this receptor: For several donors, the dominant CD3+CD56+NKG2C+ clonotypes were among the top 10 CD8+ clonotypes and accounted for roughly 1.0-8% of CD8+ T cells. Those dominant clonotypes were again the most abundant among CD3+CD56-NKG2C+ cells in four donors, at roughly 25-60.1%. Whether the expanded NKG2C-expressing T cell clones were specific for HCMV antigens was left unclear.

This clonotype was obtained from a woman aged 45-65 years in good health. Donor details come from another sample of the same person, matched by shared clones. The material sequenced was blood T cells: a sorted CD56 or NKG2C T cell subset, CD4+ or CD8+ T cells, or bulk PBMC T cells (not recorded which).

The CDR3 loop reads CASSPTVAGGGDTQYF. The rearrangement combines TRBV5-1 with TRBJ2-3; TCRdb outputs TRBD2, but without DNA this stays unchecked. Including cysteine and phenylalanine, the CDR3 has 16 amino acids. The DNA is unrecorded. CDR1 and CDR2, looked up from the germline V gene, are SGHRS and YFSETQ. Beyond the CDR3, the reference TRBV5-1 and TRBJ2-3 genes provide the residues; the full variable domain reads: KAGVTQTPRYLIKTRGQQVTLSCSPISGHRSVSWYQQTPGQGLQFLFEYFSETQRNKGNFPGRFSGRQFSNSRSEMNVSTLELGDSALYLCASSPTVAGGGDTQYFGPGTRLTVL.